The entry below gives a single TCR beta chain sequence along with its context. The data were taken from a study of cytomegalovirus exposure and HLA in healthy donors. Primers for the PCR totalled 60 Vbeta and 13 Jbeta. Measured with immunoSEQ multiplex PCR; TCRdb has only the in-frame clones, and not every one. The sample consists of 120,000 or so clones, about 80% of them appearing once. The CDR3 runs 14 residues. Germline CDR1 reads SQVTM; CDR2 reads ANQGSEA. Between the trimmed V and J ends, which lost 1 base and 5 bases, there was a span of 12 bases. The V call is TRBV29-1, the J call TRBJ2-1, with D tentatively TRBD2 (6 bases). The sequence was collected from a man aged 25 to 40 in good health and CMV-seronegative. Sequencing was performed on PBMCs. CDR3 sequence: CSVEGGRLNNEQFF. The CDR3 bases are TGCAGCGTTGAAGGGGGGAGGTTAAACAATGAGCAGTTCTTC.